The subject of this entry is one TCR beta chain. This sample was taken from a study of blood T cell repertoires in COVID-19. The overall study: The United States, Italy and Spain were the sources of the acute and convalescent COVID-19 samples. In each case, the material was cDNA or gDNA derived from T cells, B-cell-depleted T cells, or PBMCs.

While infection was still active, Seattle patients were enrolled and then followed longitudinally. Per the germline V gene, CDR1 is SGHTA and CDR2 is FQGNSA. The J segment lost 4 bases and the V segment lost 6 bases, leaving 5 bases of the junction unmatched. CDR3 size: 13 residues. Source study methods: Amplified reference gene primers provided the basis for estimating nucleated cell counts. This table comes from immunoSEQ multiplex PCR, and its TCRdb copy is limited to in-frame clones, with some not included. Clone size and the V and J calls come from that table; the DNA yielded D and trimming. The data hold 240,000 or so clones, with about four fifths observed a single time.

The receptor comes from a woman older than 75 with COVID-19, enrolled during active disease. The rearrangement uses TRBV7-2 and TRBJ1-2, with 7 bases lining up with TRBD1. The sequencing input was peripheral blood. Here the CDR3 reads CASSPPGGYGYTF. The CDR3 nucleotides read TGTGCCAGCAGTCCCCCAGGGGGCTATGGCTACACCTTC.